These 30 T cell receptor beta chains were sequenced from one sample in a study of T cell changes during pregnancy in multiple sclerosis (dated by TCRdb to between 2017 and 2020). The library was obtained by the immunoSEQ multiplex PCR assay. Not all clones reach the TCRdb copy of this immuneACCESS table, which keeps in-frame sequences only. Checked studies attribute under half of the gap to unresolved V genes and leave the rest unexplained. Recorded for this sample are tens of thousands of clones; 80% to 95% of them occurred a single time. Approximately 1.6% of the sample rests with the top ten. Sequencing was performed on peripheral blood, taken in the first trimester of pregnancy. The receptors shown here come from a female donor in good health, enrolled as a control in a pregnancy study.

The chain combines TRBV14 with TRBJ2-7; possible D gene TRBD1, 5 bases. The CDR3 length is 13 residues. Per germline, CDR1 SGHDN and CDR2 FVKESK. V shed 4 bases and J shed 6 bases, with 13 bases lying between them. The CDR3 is CASSLTAYSEQYF. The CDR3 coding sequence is TGTGCCAGCAGCCTGACAGCTTATTCCGAGCAGTACTTC.

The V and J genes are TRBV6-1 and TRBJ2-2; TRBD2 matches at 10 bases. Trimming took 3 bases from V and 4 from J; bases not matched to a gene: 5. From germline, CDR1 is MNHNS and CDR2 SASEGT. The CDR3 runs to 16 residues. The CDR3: CASSDLAGAGTGELFF. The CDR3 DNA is TGTGCCAGCAGTGACCTAGCGGGAGCAGGCACCGGGGAGCTGTTTTTT.

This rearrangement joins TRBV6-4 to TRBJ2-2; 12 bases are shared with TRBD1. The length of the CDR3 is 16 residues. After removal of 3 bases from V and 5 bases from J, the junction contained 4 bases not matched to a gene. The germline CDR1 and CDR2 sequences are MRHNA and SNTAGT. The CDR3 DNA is TGTGCCAGCAGTGATTCGGGACAGGGGGCGACCGGGGAGCTGTTTTTT. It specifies CASSDSGQGATGELFF.

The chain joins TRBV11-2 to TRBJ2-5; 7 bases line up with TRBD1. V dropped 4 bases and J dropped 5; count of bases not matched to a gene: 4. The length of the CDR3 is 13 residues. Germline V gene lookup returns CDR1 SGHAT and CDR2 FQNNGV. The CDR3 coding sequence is TGTGCCAGCAGCTCCGACAGGGTTGAGACCCAGTACTTC. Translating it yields CASSSDRVETQYF.

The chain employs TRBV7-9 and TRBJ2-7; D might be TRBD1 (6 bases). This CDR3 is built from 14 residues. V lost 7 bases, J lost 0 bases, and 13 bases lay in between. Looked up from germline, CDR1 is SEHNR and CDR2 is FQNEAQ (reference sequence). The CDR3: CASTSRDNSYEQYF. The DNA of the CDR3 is TGTGCCAGCACCTCCCGGGACAACTCCTACGAGCAGTACTTC.

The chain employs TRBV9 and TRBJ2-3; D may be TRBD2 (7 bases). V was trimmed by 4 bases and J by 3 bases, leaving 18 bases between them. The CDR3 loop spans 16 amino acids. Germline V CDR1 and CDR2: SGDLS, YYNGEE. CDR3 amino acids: CASSPRGGLTTDTQYF. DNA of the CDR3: TGTGCCAGCAGCCCCCGAGGGGGACTAACTACAGATACGCAGTATTTT.

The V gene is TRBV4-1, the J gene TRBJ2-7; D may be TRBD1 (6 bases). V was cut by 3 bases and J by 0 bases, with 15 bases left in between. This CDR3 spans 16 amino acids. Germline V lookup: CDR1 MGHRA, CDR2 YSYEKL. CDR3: CASSHAATGFSYEQYF. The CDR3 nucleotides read TGCGCCAGCAGCCACGCAGCGACAGGATTCTCCTACGAGCAGTACTTC.

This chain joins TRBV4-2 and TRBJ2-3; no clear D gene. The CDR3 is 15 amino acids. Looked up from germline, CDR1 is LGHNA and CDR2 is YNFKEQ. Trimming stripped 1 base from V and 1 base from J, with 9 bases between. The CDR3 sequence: CASSQARAGTDTQYF. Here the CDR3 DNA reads TGTGCCAGCAGCCAAGCTCGCGCGGGCACAGATACGCAGTATTTT.

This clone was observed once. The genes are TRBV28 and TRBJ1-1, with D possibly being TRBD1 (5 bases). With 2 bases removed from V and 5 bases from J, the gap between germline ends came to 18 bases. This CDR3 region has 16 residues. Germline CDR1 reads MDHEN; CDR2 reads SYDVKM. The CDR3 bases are TGTGCCAGCAGTTTAAGTTTGTGGGGGGAAGGTACTGAAGCTTTCTTT. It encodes CASSLSLWGEGTEAFF.

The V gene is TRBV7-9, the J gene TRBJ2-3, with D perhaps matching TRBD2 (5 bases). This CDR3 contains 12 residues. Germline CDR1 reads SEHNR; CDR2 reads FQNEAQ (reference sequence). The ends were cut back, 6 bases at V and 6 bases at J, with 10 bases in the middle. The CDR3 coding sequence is TGTGCCAGCAGTTCGTCGGGGGATACGCAGTATTTT. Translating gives CASSSSGDTQYF.

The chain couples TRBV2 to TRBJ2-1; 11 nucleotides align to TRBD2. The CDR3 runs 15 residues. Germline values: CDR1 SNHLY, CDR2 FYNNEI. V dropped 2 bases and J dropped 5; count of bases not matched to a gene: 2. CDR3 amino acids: CASSETSGRNNEQFF. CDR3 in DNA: TGTGCCAGCAGTGAAACTAGCGGGAGAAACAATGAGCAGTTCTTC.

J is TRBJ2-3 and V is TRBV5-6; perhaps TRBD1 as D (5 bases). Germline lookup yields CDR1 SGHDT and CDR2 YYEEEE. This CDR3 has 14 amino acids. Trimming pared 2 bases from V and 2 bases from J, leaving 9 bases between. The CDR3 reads CASSLGVPTDTQYF. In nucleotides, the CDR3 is TGTGCCAGCAGCTTAGGGGTTCCCACAGATACGCAGTATTTT.

The CDR3 nucleotides are TGTGCCAGCAGCATAGAACAGGGGGCTGGCACAGATACGCAGTATTTT. This encodes CASSIEQGAGTDTQYF. The chain is built from TRBV5-5 and TRBJ2-3; 9 nucleotides match TRBD1. The CDR3 runs to 16 residues. Unmatched junction bases numbered 7, after V lost 4 bases and J lost 1 base. Germline V CDR1 and CDR2: SGHKS, YYEKEE (reference sequence).

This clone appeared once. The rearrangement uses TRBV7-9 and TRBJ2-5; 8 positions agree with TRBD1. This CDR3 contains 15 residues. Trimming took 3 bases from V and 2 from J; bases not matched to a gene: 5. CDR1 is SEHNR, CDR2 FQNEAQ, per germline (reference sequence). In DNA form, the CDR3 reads TGTGCCAGCAGCTTCAGGGGGCAACAGCAAGAGACCCAGTACTTC. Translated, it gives CASSFRGQQQETQYF.

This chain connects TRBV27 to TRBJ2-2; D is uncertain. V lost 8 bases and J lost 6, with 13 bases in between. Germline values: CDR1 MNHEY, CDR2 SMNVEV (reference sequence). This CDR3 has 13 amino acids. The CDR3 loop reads CASSPPGSGELFF. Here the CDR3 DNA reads TGTGCCAGCTCTCCCCCCGGGTCCGGGGAGCTGTTTTTT.

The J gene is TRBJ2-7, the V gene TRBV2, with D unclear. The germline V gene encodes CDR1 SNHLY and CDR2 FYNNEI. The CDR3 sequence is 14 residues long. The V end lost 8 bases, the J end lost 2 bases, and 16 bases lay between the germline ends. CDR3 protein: CASENSPGAYEQYF. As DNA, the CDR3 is TGTGCCAGCGAAAATAGCCCCGGAGCCTACGAGCAGTACTTC.

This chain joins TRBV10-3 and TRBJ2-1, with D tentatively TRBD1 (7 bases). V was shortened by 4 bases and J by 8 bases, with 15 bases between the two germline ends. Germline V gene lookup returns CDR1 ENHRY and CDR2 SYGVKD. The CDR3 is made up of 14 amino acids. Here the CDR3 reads CAISVGQGGDEQFF. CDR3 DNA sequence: TGTGCCATCAGTGTAGGGCAGGGGGGCGATGAGCAGTTCTTC.

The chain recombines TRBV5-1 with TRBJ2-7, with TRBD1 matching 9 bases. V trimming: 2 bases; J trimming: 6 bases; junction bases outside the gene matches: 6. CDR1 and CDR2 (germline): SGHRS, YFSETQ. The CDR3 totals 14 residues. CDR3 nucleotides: TGCGCCAGCAGCTTACAGGGGGCGTTAGGCGAGCAGTACTTC. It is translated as CASSLQGALGEQYF.

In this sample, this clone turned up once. CDR3 in DNA: TGTGCCAGCTGGCTAGCGGGAGTCAGCGAGCAGTTCTTC. Translation gives CASWLAGVSEQFF. V usage is TRBV2 and J usage is TRBJ2-1, with 10 positions matching TRBD2. Germline assignment: CDR1 SNHLY and CDR2 FYNNEI. The CDR3 loop spans 13 amino acids. J gave up 10 bases and V 8 bases, and 8 bases lay outside the gene matches.

The CDR3 protein is CASTIMGAGNTIYF. The CDR3 nucleotides are TGTGCCAGCACCATAATGGGAGCTGGAAACACCATATATTTT. The gene calls are TRBV28 and TRBJ1-3; D unclear. In germline, CDR1 is MDHEN, CDR2 SYDVKM. The CDR3 loop spans 14 amino acids. The ends were cut back, 7 bases at V and 2 bases at J, with 12 bases in the middle.

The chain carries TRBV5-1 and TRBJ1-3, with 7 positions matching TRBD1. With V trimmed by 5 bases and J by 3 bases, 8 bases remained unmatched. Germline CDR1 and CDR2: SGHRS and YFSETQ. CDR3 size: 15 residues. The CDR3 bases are TGCGCCAGCAGAGAGGGACAGCAGGATGGAAACACCATATATTTT. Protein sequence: CASREGQQDGNTIYF.

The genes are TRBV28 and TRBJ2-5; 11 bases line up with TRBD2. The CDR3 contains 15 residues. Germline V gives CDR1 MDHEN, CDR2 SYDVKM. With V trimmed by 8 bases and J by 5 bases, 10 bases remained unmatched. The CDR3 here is CASVGTSGGWETQYF. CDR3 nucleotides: TGTGCCAGCGTAGGGACTAGCGGAGGATGGGAGACCCAGTACTTC.

CDR3 nucleotides: TGTGCCTTACTAACAAGTGGACTCCGAGGATCCTATGGCTACACCTTC. Translating gives CALLTSGLRGSYGYTF. This rearrangement joins TRBV30 to TRBJ1-2; D is unresolved. The CDR3 is 16 amino acids. Germline V gene data show CDR1 as GTSNPN and CDR2 as SVGIG (reference sequence). V lost 7 bases, J lost 4 bases, and 25 bases lay in between.

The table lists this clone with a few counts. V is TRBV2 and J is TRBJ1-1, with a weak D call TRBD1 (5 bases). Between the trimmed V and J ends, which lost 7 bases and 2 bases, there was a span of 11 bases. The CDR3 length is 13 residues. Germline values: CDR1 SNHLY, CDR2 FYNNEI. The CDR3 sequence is CASMDNLNTEAFF. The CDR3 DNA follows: TGTGCCAGCATGGACAACCTAAACACTGAAGCTTTCTTT. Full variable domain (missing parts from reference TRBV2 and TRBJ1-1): EPEVTQTPSHQVTQMGQEVILRCVPISNHLYFYWYRQILGQKVEFLVSFYNNEISEKSEIFDDQFSVERPDGSNFTLKIRSTKLEDSAMYFCASMDNLNTEAFFGQGTRLTVV.

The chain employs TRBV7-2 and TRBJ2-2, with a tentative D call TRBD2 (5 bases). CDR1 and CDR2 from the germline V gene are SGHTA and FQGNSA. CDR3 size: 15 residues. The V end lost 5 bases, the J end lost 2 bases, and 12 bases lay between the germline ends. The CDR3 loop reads CASSNPGLNTGELFF. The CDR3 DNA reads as TGTGCCAGCAGCAATCCTGGACTTAACACCGGGGAGCTGTTTTTT.

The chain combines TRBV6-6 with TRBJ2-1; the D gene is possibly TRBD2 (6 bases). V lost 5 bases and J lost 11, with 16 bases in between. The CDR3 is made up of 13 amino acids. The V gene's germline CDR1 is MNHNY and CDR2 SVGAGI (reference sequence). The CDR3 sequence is CASSLLPGDQQFF. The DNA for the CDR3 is TGTGCCAGCAGTCTACTCCCGGGGGATCAGCAGTTCTTC.

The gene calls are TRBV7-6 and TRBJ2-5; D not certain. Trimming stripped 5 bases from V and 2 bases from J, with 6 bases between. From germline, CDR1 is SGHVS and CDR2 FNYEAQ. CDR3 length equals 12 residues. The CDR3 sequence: CASSREQETQYF. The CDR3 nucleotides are TGTGCCAGCAGCCGAGAACAAGAGACCCAGTACTTC.

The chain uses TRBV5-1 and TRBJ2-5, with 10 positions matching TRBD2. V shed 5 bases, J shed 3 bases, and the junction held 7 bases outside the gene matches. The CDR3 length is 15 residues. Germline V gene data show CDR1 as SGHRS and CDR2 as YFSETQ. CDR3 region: CASRIVTSGKETQYF. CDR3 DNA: TGCGCCAGCAGGATCGTCACTAGCGGGAAAGAGACCCAGTACTTC.

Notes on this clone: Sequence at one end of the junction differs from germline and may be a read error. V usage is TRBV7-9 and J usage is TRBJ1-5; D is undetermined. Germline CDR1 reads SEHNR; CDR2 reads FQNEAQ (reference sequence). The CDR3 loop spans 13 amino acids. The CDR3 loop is CASSLGQNQSQHF. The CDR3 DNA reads TGTGCCAGCAGCTTAGGGCAGAATCAGTCCCAGCATTTT.

The CDR3 here is CASTGQGGNQPQHF. In DNA, the CDR3 is TGTGCCAGCACCGGACAGGGGGGCAATCAGCCCCAGCATTTT. The chain is built from TRBV6-6 and TRBJ1-5; 10 positions agree with TRBD1. From germline, CDR1 is MNHNY and CDR2 SVGAGI (reference sequence). J was trimmed by 2 bases and V by 7 bases; bases with no gene match: 2. The CDR3 consists of 14 residues.